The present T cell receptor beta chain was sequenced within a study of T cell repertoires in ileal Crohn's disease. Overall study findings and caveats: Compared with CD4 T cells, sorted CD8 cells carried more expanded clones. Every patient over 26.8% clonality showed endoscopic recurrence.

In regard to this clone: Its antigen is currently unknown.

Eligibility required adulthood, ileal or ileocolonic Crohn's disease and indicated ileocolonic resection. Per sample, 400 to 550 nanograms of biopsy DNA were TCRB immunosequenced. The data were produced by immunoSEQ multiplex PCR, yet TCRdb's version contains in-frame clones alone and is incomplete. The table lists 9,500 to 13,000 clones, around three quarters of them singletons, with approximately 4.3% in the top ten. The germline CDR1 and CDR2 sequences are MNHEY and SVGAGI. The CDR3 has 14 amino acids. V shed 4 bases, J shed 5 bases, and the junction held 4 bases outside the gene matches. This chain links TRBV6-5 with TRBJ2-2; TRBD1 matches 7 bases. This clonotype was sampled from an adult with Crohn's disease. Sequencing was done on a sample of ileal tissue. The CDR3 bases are TGTGCCAGCAGTTCACGGACAGGAACCGGGGAGCTGTTTTTT. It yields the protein CASSSRTGTGELFF.